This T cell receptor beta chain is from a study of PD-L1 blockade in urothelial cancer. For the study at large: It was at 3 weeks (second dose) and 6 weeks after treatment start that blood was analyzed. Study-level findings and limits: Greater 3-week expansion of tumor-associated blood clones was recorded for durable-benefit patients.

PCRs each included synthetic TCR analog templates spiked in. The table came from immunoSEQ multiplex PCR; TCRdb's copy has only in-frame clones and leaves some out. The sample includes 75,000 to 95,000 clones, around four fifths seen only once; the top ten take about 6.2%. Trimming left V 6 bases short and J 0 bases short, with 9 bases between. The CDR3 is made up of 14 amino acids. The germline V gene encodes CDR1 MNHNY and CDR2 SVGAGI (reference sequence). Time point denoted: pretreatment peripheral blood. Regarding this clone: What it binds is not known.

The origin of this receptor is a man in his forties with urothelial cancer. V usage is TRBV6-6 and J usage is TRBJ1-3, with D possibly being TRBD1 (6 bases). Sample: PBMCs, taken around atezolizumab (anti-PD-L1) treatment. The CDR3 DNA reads TGTGCCAGCAGAGACAGGTACTCTGGAAACACCATATATTTT. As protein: CASRDRYSGNTIYF.